This T cell receptor (beta chain) was documented in a study of PD-1 blockade in classical Hodgkin lymphoma. Study conclusions and caveats: Possibly reflecting disease activity or prior therapy, repertoire differences have causes that remain undefined. Reports indicated that newly diagnosed patients had lower baseline TCR diversity than healthy donors did. Nivolumab initiation under 1 year post-ASCT meant exclusion.

A remark on this clone: As yet, its antigen is unknown.

Every single patient, without exception, relapsed after autologous stem cell transplantation, and brentuximab vedotin exposure varied. Only in-frame clones appear in the TCRdb table, and some are missing; sequencing was by immunoSEQ multiplex PCR. The table records tens of thousands of clones, 75% to 85% of them present only once. V was trimmed by 8 bases and J by 14 bases, leaving 26 bases between them. In germline, CDR1 is SGHKS, CDR2 YYEKEE (reference sequence). There are 14 residues in the CDR3. The clonotype was recovered from a human donor with classical Hodgkin lymphoma. Sequencing used peripheral blood mononuclear cells (PBMCs), obtained at baseline. This chain connects TRBV5-5 to TRBJ1-3, with D possibly TRBD1 on 5 matching bases. The CDR3 reads CARTTGQPLSWLYF. The CDR3 DNA reads as TGTGCCAGAACCACGGGGCAGCCACTTTCATGGTTATATTTT. Together with reference TRBV5-5 and TRBJ1-3, the CDR3 gives the full variable domain: DAGVTQSPTHLIKTRGQQVTLRCSPISGHKSVSWYQQVLGQGPQFIFQYYEKEERGRGNFPDRFSARQFPNYSSELNVNALLLGDSALYLCARTTGQPLSWLYFGEGSWLTVV.